The T cell receptor (beta chain) described here comes from a study of blood T cell repertoires in COVID-19 (dated by TCRdb to the early 2020s). For context, the study as a whole: Collaborator samples came from the United States, Italy and Spain and covered acute and convalescent phases of COVID-19. The repertoires were made available in a free public database intended to serve as a resource for research on the immune response to SARS-CoV-2. The material from the prospective study consisted of cDNA or gDNA derived from T cells, B-cell-depleted T cells, or PBMCs. The sample metadata nearly always contained a de-identified subject ID, COVID-19 status, age in years and sex. Deeply sampled blood TCRbeta repertoires from subjects exposed to, actively infected with, or recovered from COVID-19 were included in the dataset. Where available, HLA class I and class II types were obtained from metadata supplied by the sample provider rather than from assay-based typing. Samples came from the ongoing ImmuneRACE study (first 160 participants) plus 1,254 subjects from 6 global collaborators. Study-level results and caveats: How much clinical and demographic metadata was included differed by source and by participant, and the metadata was provided uncurated.

The germline ends are 8 bases apart after V is trimmed by 2 bases and J by 3 bases. CDR1 and CDR2, looked up from the germline V gene, are MDHEN and SYDVKM. The CDR3 covers 13 residues, taking in both the cysteine and the phenylalanine. Kept here is only the CDR3 DNA, which spans 39 bases and is read in frame from base 1. Each collaborating institution followed its own protocols to collect whole blood in K2EDTA tubes. For TCRbeta analysis, collaborators shipped samples as frozen whole blood, isolated PBMCs, or DNA extracted from either of those sample types. The immunoSEQ Assay, a bias-controlled multiplex PCR, was used to amplify TCRbeta CDR3 regions from genomic DNA. Per the source publication's procedure: Within the assay, amplification of reference gene primers was used to estimate how many nucleated cells each sample contained. To quantify the absolute abundance of each unique TCRbeta CDR3 rearrangement, sequence reads were collapsed and filtered. Productive Simpson clonality was computed per sample as the square root of Simpson's diversity index over productive rearrangements. Held by TCRdb, this immuneACCESS table contains in-frame sequences only and omits some clones. Under half of the omission traces to an unresolved V gene where checked; the cause of the rest is unknown. V and J calls and clone size are as listed in that table; D and trimming were resolved from the DNA. Recorded for this sample are some 38,000 clones; 65% to 85% of them occurred a single time. The ten largest clones represent roughly 10% of the sample.

As concerns this clone: It has no known antigen specificity. No quality values exist for individual bases; no much larger clone is one base distant.

This receptor was taken from a man in his sixties in a cohort sampled during active COVID-19. Sequences were obtained from peripheral blood. The rearrangement joined TRBV28 to TRBJ2-7; 6 matching bases give a weak D call of TRBD1. The CDR3 sequence is CASSLVGGYEQYF. The bases read TGTGCCAGCAGTTTAGTAGGGGGCTACGAGCAGTACTTC. The variable domain in full, with residues beyond the CDR3 obtained from the reference TRBV28 and TRBJ2-7 genes, is DVKVTQSSRYLVKRTGEKVFLECVQDMDHENMFWYRQDPGLGLRLIYFSYDVKMKEKGDIPEGYSVSREKKERFSLILESASTNQTSMYLCASSLVGGYEQYFGPGTRLTVT.